Below, 14 T cell receptor beta chains from the same sample are listed, as sequenced in a study of OX40 agonist ivuxolimab in advanced cancers. Sequencing used immunoSEQ multiplex PCR; TCRdb keeps in-frame clones, though not all of them. The sample records tens of thousands of clones, about 87% being singletons. The sample in question was CD4+ or CD8+ T cells sorted from blood, obtained in a trial of the OX40 agonist ivuxolimab. The receptors stem from an adult with an advanced solid tumor such as melanoma, head and neck, liver or kidney cancer.

Comment on this clone: Other DNA sequences within the sample encode an identical CDR3. J is TRBJ2-3 and V is TRBV11-3, with 12 bases identical to TRBD2. Trimming removed 4 bases from V and 0 bases from J; junction bases left unmatched: 2. The germline CDR1 and CDR2 sequences are SGHNT and YENEEA. This CDR3 spans 16 amino acids. CDR3 sequence (DNA): TGTGCCAGCAGCTCGGGGACTAGCGGGAGCACAGATACGCAGTATTTT. Amino acids: CASSSGTSGSTDTQYF.

The CDR3 sequence is CASSQADRDAEAFF. CDR3 bases: TGCGCCAGCAGCCAAGCGGACAGGGACGCTGAAGCTTTCTTT. The V and J genes are TRBV4-1 and TRBJ1-1; 8 bases agree with TRBD1. CDR1 and CDR2 from the germline V gene are MGHRA and YSYEKL. This CDR3 spans 14 amino acids. The V and J ends lost 1 base and 6 bases, in that order; junction bases with no gene match: 4.

The J gene is TRBJ2-7, the V gene TRBV5-1; D unresolved. Germline assignment: CDR1 SGHRS and CDR2 YFSETQ. The V end lost 1 base, the J end lost 2 bases, and 10 bases lay between the germline ends. The CDR3 totals 14 residues. The DNA of the CDR3 is TGCGCCAGCAGCTTGAGTTCTCTACCCTACGAGCAGTACTTC. Its protein is CASSLSSLPYEQYF.

The rearrangement links TRBV6-5 to TRBJ2-5, with 10 bases fitting TRBD1. V was pared by 8 bases and J by 5 bases, with 11 bases of the junction left unmatched. Germline V lookup: CDR1 MNHEY, CDR2 SVGAGI. There are 15 residues in the CDR3. This chain's CDR3 is CASRAAPGQGETQYF. CDR3 DNA: TGTGCCAGCCGCGCCGCGCCGGGACAGGGGGAGACCCAGTACTTC.

V usage is TRBV6-1 and J usage is TRBJ2-1; D is ambiguous. Trimming pared 2 bases from V and 7 bases from J, leaving 6 bases between. There are 12 residues in the CDR3. CDR1 and CDR2 from the germline V gene are MNHNS and SASEGT. The CDR3 sequence: CASSEFRNEQFF. The CDR3 region has the DNA TGTGCCAGCAGTGAATTTCGGAATGAGCAGTTCTTC.

J is TRBJ2-7 and V is TRBV7-6; TRBD1 matches 7 bases. V dropped 6 bases and J dropped 0; count of bases not matched to a gene: 8. The length of the CDR3 is 15 residues. The V gene's germline CDR1 is SGHVS and CDR2 FNYEAQ. CDR3 in DNA: TGTGCCAGCAGTGTCGGCAGGGGGAGCTCCTACGAGCAGTACTTC. Amino acid sequence: CASSVGRGSSYEQYF.

The chain employs TRBV5-1 and TRBJ2-7; D unclear. The length of the CDR3 is 13 residues. The germline V gene encodes CDR1 SGHRS and CDR2 YFSETQ. Trimming stripped 0 bases from V and 0 bases from J, with 4 bases between. The CDR3 sequence is CASSLGISYEQYF. CDR3 coding DNA: TGCGCCAGCAGCTTGGGGATCTCCTACGAGCAGTACTTC.

The gene calls are TRBV21-1 and TRBJ1-5. TRBV21-1 is annotated as a pseudogene. CDR3 length: 16 amino acids. In DNA form, the CDR3 reads TGTGCCAGCAGCAGCGAGCCGGGGTATGGCAATCAGCCCCAGCATTTT. Its translation is CASSSEPGYGNQPQHF.

V usage is TRBV25-1 and J usage is TRBJ2-1, with 7 bases fitting TRBD1. CDR1 and CDR2 from the germline V gene are MGHDK and SYGVNS. V was pared by 6 bases and J by 4 bases, with 6 bases of the junction left unmatched. The CDR3 loop spans 14 amino acids. The CDR3 DNA reads as TGTGCCAGCAGGGAGGACAGGATATACAATGAGCAGTTCTTC. It encodes CASREDRIYNEQFF. The entire variable domain, with the rest obtained from reference TRBV25-1 and TRBJ2-1, is as follows: EADIYQTPRYLVIGTGKKITLECSQTMGHDKMYWYQQDPGMELHLIHYSYGVNSTEKGDLSSESTVSRIRTEHFPLTLESARPSHTSQYLCASREDRIYNEQFFGPGTRLTVL.

This clone came up once. The chain links TRBV7-8 to TRBJ1-1, with TRBD1 matching 9 bases. The V and J ends lost 5 bases and 3 bases, in that order; junction bases with no gene match: 4. The CDR3 runs to 14 residues. The germline V gene encodes CDR1 SGHVS and CDR2 FQNEAQ. This chain's CDR3 is CASSLDRGYTEAFF. The CDR3 nucleotides read TGTGCCAGCAGCCTCGACAGGGGGTACACTGAAGCTTTCTTT. Filled out from reference TRBV7-8 and TRBJ1-1, the complete variable domain reads GAGVSQSPRYKVAKRGQDVALRCDPISGHVSLFWYQQALGQGPEFLTYFQNEAQLDKSGLPSDRFFAERPEGSVSTLKIQRTQQEDSAVYLCASSLDRGYTEAFFGQGTRLTVV.

The V gene is TRBV7-9, the J gene TRBJ1-2; 8 bases are shared with TRBD1. The junction had 5 bases not matched to a gene; V was cut back by 4 bases and J by 7 bases. Germline V gene sequence: CDR1 SEHNR, CDR2 FQNEAQ (reference sequence). The length of the CDR3 is 13 residues. The CDR3 protein is CASSSDREGGYTF. DNA of the CDR3: TGTGCCAGCAGCTCGGACAGGGAGGGTGGCTACACCTTC.

V is TRBV19 and J is TRBJ1-4, with 8 positions matching TRBD1. The germline gives CDR1 LNHDA, CDR2 SQIVND (reference sequence). Trimming cost V 6 bases and J 8 bases; bases outside gene matches: 17. The CDR3 has 17 residues. CDR3 residues: CASSLGRGQGAREKLFF. Written as DNA, the CDR3 is TGTGCCAGTAGCCTGGGAAGAGGCCAGGGGGCAAGAGAAAAACTGTTTTTT.

This chain joins TRBV28 and TRBJ1-6; D may be TRBD1 (5 bases). The germline V gene encodes CDR1 MDHEN and CDR2 SYDVKM. CDR3 length: 14 amino acids. V was shortened by 7 bases and J by 2 bases, with 9 bases between the two germline ends. The CDR3 is CASIPGAYNSPLHF. The CDR3 DNA is TGTGCCAGCATTCCGGGGGCCTATAATTCACCCCTCCACTTT.

The chain recombines TRBV2 with TRBJ1-4; TRBD1 agrees at 9 bases. The CDR3 is 14 amino acids. Trimming removed 7 bases from V and 5 bases from J; junction bases left unmatched: 5. Germline CDR1 is SNHLY and CDR2 is FYNNEI. CDR3 coding DNA: TGTGCCAGCACAGCCGGGACAGGGAATGAAAAACTGTTTTTT. It translates to CASTAGTGNEKLFF.